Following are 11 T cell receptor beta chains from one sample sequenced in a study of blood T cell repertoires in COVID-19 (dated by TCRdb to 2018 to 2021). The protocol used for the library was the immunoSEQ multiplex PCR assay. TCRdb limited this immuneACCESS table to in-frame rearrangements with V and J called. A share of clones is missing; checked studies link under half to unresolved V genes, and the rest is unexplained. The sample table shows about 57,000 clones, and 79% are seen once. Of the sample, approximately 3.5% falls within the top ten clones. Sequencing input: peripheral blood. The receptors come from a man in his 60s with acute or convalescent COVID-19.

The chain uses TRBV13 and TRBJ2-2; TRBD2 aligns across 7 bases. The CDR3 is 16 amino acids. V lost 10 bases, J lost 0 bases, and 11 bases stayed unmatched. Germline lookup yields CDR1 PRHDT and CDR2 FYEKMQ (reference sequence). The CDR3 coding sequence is TGTGCCACCCCGGGAGGCGGGCTCCCGAACACCGGGGAGCTGTTTTTT. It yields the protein CATPGGGLPNTGELFF.

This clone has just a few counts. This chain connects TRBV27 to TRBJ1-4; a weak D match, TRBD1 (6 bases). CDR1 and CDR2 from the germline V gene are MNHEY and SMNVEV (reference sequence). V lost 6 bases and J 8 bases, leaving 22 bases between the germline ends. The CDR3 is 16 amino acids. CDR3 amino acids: CASSPWRGGLGEKLFF. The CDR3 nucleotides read TGTGCCAGCAGCCCATGGAGGGGGGGGTTAGGGGAAAAACTGTTTTTT.

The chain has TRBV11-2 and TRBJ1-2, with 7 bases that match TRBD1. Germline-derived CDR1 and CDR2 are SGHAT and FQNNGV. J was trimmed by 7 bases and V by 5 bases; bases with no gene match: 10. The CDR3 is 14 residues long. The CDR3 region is CASSQNNNRGGYTF. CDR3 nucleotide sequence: TGTGCCAGCAGCCAAAATAACAACAGGGGTGGCTACACCTTC.

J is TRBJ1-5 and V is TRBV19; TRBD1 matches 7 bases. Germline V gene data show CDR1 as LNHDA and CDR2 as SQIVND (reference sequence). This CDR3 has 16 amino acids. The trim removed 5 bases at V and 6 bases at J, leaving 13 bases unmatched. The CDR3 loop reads CASSGRQGRVGQPQHF. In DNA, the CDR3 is TGTGCCAGTAGTGGGCGACAGGGACGAGTCGGTCAGCCCCAGCATTTT. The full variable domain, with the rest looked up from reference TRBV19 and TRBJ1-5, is DGGITQSPKYLFRKEGQNVTLSCEQNLNHDAMYWYRQDPGQGLRLIYYSQIVNDFQKGDIAEGYSVSREKKESFPLTVTSAQKNPTAFYLCASSGRQGRVGQPQHFGDGTRLSIL.

The CDR3 DNA sequence: TGTGCCAGCAGTTTGGGGGGGCTCGGGGAGCTGTTTTTT. Translating gives CASSLGGLGELFF. This chain uses TRBV27 with TRBJ2-2; a weak D match, TRBD2 (7 bases). The CDR3 runs 13 residues. The V and J ends lost 3 bases and 7 bases respectively, with 9 bases between them. Germline assignment: CDR1 MNHEY and CDR2 SMNVEV (reference sequence).

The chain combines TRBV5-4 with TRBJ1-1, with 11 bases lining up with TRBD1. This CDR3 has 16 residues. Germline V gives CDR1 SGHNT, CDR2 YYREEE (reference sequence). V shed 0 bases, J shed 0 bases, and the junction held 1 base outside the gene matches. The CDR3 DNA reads TGTGCCAGCAGCTTGGGGACAGGGGGCGTGAACACTGAAGCTTTCTTT. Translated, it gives CASSLGTGGVNTEAFF. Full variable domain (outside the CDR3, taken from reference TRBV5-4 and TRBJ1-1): ETGVTQSPTHLIKTRGQQVTLRCSSQSGHNTVSWYQQALGQGPQFIFQYYREEENGRGNFPPRFSGLQFPNYSSELNVNALELDDSALYLCASSLGTGGVNTEAFFGQGTRLTVV.

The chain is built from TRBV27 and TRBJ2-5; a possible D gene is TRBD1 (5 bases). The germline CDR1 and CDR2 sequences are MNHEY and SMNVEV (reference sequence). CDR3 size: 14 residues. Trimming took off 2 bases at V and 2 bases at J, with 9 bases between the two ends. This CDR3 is CASSLRTGQETQYF. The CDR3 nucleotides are TGTGCCAGCAGTTTAAGAACAGGACAAGAGACCCAGTACTTC.

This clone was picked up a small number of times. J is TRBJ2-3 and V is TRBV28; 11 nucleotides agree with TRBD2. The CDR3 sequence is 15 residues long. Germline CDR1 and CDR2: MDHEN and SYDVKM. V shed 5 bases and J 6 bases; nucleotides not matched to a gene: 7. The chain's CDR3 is CASSQTSGISDTQYF. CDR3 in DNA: TGTGCCAGCAGTCAGACTAGCGGGATATCTGATACGCAGTATTTT. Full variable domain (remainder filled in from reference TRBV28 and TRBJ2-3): DVKVTQSSRYLVKRTGEKVFLECVQDMDHENMFWYRQDPGLGLRLIYFSYDVKMKEKGDIPEGYSVSREKKERFSLILESASTNQTSMYLCASSQTSGISDTQYFGPGTRLTVL.

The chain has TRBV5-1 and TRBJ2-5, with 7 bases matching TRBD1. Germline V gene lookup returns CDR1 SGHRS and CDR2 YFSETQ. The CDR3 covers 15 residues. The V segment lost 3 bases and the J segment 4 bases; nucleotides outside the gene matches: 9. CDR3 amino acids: CASSSTTGTRETQYF. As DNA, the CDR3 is TGCGCCAGCAGCTCGACGACAGGGACGAGAGAGACCCAGTACTTC.

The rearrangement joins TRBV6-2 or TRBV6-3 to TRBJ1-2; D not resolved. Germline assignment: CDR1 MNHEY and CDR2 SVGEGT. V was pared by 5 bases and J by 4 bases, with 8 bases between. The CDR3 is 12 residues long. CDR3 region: CASSEQVYGYTF. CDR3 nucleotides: TGTGCCAGCAGTGAGCAGGTCTATGGCTACACCTTC.

The CDR3 reads CASSLGPREPWREQYF. The CDR3 DNA reads as TGTGCCAGCAGCTTGGGTCCGCGGGAGCCGTGGCGGGAGCAGTACTTC. The rearrangement links TRBV5-6 to TRBJ2-7; 7 nucleotides line up with TRBD2. Germline CDR1 and CDR2: SGHDT and YYEEEE. The CDR3 extends over 16 amino acids. J gave up 7 bases and V 0 bases, and 13 bases lay outside the gene matches.